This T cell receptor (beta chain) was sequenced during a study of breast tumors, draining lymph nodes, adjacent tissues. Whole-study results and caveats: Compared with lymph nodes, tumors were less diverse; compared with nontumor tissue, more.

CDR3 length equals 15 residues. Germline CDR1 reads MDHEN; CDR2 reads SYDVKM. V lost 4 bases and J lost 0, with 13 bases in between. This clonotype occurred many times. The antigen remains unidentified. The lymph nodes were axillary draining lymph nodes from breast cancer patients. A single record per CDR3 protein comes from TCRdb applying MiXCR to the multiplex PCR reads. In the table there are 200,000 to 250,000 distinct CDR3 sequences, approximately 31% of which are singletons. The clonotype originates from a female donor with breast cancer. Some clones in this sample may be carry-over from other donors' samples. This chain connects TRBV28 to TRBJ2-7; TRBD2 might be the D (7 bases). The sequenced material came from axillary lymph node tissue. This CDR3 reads CASSSGGPSSYEQYF. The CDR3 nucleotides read TGTGCCAGCAGTTCCGGGGGGCCGAGCTCCTACGAGCAGTACTTC.